The clone carrying this T cell receptor (beta chain) was picked up many times. Its target is not known. This entry comes from a study of T-cell reconstitution after alpha-beta-depleted transplantation in children. General study points: A year post-transplant, T-cell counts and diversity derived mostly from newly produced T cells. Alpha-beta T cells about two months after transplant reportedly derived from several hundred expanded graft clones. Where some patients showed high TCRbeta diversity at day 60, it came from recipient T cells and thymic progenitors that had survived.

This CDR3 spans 13 amino acids. Germline values: CDR1 GTSNPN, CDR2 SVGIG (reference sequence). Between the trimmed V and J ends, which lost 0 bases and 4 bases, there was a span of 6 bases. This sample's TCRbeta library carried unique molecular identifier barcodes. TCRdb re-derived calls from the PCR reads in MiXCR, one entry per CDR3 protein. The table shows about 200,000 distinct CDR3 sequences, with approximately 7% occurring only once. This receptor was taken from a boy younger than 10 with acute lymphoblastic leukemia, due to receive a stem cell transplant. V usage is TRBV30 and J usage is TRBJ2-2, with unresolved D. The sample was PBMCs, taken before TCRalphabeta/CD19-depleted stem cell transplant. The CDR3 DNA sequence: TGTGCCTGGAGTGTAAGCAGCACCGGGGAGCTGTTTTTT. This sequence encodes CAWSVSSTGELFF. Full variable domain (outside the CDR3, taken from reference TRBV30 and TRBJ2-2): SQTIHQWPATLVQPVGSPLSLECTVEGTSNPNLYWYRQAAGRGLQLLFYSVGIGQISSEVPQNLSASRPQDRQFILSSKKLLLSDSGFYLCAWSVSSTGELFFGEGSRLTVL.